The 9 T cell receptor beta chains presented below share a single source sample, sequenced in a study of cytomegalovirus exposure and HLA in healthy donors. A multiplex PCR was run with 60 Vbeta primers and 13 Jbeta primers. The protocol was immunoSEQ multiplex PCR, while the TCRdb copy is restricted to in-frame clones and leaves out a portion. This table has over 150,000 clones, around two thirds appearing once. The sequenced sample consisted of PBMCs. These receptors originate from a man between 50 and 59 years old in good health and CMV-seronegative.

This sequence joins TRBV7-9 and TRBJ2-1; 8 bases agree with TRBD1. CDR3 length equals 15 residues. Germline V gene sequence: CDR1 SEHNR, CDR2 FQNEAQ (reference sequence). The junction had 7 bases not matched to a gene; V was cut back by 7 bases and J by 2 bases. The CDR3 loop reads CASTTTGGPYNEQFF. CDR3 DNA sequence: TGTGCCAGCACAACAACAGGGGGTCCCTACAATGAGCAGTTCTTC.

CDR3 protein: CASSAGSFSGNTIYF. Here the CDR3 DNA reads TGTGCCAGCAGCGCGGGAAGTTTCTCTGGAAACACCATATATTTT. The chain carries TRBV9 and TRBJ1-3; D remains ambiguous. V lost 3 bases and J lost 0, with 10 bases in between. The CDR3 sequence is 15 residues long. Germline CDR1 is SGDLS and CDR2 is YYNGEE.

This rearrangement joins TRBV5-6 to TRBJ2-3, with 8 positions matching TRBD2. The CDR3 is made up of 18 amino acids. Germline V CDR1 and CDR2: SGHDT, YYEEEE. The V segment lost 1 base and the J segment 1 base; nucleotides outside the gene matches: 11. CDR3 coding DNA: TGTGCCAGCAGCTTGAAGGGGATAACGGGGGGGGGCACAGATACGCAGTATTTT. Translated, it gives CASSLKGITGGGTDTQYF.

The genes are TRBV4-1 and TRBJ1-6, with D unresolved. V dropped 0 bases and J dropped 7 bases, with 4 bases sitting between them. CDR1 MGHRA and CDR2 YSYEKL come from the germline V gene. This CDR3 has 13 amino acids. The CDR3 is CASSQDQNSPLHF. The CDR3 nucleotides are TGCGCCAGCAGCCAAGATCAGAATTCACCCCTCCACTTT.

In DNA, the CDR3 is TGTGCCAGCAGTCTAAGGGGCTACAATGAGCAGTTCTTC. This translates into CASSLRGYNEQFF. This chain joins TRBV6-1 and TRBJ2-1, with a weak D call TRBD1 (5 bases). This CDR3 is built from 13 residues. CDR1 and CDR2 from the germline V gene are MNHNS and SASEGT. The ends were cut back, 5 bases at V and 3 bases at J, with 8 bases in the middle.

J is TRBJ1-3 and V is TRBV2; D possibly corresponds to TRBD1 (5 bases). Deletions cut 5 bases from V and 1 base from J, with 6 bases between. CDR1 is SNHLY and CDR2 is FYNNEI in the germline V gene. This CDR3 contains 13 residues. CDR3 nucleotides: TGTGCCAGCAGTTACAGGTCTGGAAACACCATATATTTT. It is translated as CASSYRSGNTIYF.

The V call is TRBV6-6, the J call TRBJ1-4, with D hard to call. Trimming left V 4 bases short and J 5 bases short, with 8 bases between. In germline, CDR1 is MNHNY, CDR2 SVGAGI (reference sequence). The CDR3 is 13 residues long. DNA of the CDR3: TGTGCCAGCAGTTTCACAGAGAATGAAAAACTGTTTTTT. It yields the protein CASSFTENEKLFF.

The V gene is TRBV18, the J gene TRBJ2-3, with TRBD1 matching over 8 bases. There are 14 residues in the CDR3. V lost 4 bases, J lost 3 bases, and 3 bases stayed unmatched. CDR1 and CDR2 from the germline V gene are KGHSH and LQKENI. This chain's CDR3 is CASSLWTGTDTQYF. The CDR3 bases are TGTGCCAGCTCACTGTGGACAGGGACAGATACGCAGTATTTT.

This sequence joins TRBV6-1 and TRBJ2-3; D remains unclear. Trimming removed 3 bases from V and 0 bases from J, with 7 bases in between. The CDR3 totals 14 residues. Germline-derived CDR1 and CDR2 are MNHNS and SASEGT. CDR3 bases: TGTGCCAGCAGTGATCCCAGAAGCACAGATACGCAGTATTTT. Protein: CASSDPRSTDTQYF.